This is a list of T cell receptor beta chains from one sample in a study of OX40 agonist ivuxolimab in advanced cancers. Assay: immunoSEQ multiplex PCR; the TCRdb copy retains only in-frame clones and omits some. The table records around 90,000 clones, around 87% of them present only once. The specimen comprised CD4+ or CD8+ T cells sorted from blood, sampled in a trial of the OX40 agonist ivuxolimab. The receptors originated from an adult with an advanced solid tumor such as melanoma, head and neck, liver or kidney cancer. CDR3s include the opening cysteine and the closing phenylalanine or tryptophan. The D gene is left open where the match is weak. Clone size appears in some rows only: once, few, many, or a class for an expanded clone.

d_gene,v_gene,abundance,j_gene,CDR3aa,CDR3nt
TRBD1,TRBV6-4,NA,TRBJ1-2,CASSESGGSYGYTF,TGTGCCAGCAGTGAGTCAGGGGGCTCCTATGGCTACACCTTC
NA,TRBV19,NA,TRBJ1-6,CASQPGRGADSPLHF,TGTGCCAGTCAACCCGGACGGGGGGCGGATTCACCCCTCCACTTT
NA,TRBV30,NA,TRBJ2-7,CALRFPWNEQYF,TGTGCCTTAAGATTTCCTTGGAACGAGCAGTACTTC
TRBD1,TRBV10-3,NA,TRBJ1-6,CAIRTGLDSPLHF,TGTGCCATCAGGACAGGGTTGGATTCACCCCTCCACTTT
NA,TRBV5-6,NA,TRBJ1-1,CASSSLNTELGHTEAFF,TGTGCCAGCAGCTCCCTAAACACAGAGCTTGGTCACACTGAAGCTTTCTTT
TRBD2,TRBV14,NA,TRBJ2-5,CASSRGLAGGYLQETQYF,TGTGCCAGCAGCCGAGGCCTAGCGGGGGGTTATCTACAAGAGACCCAGTACTTC
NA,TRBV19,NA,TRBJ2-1,CATRWRVETYNEQFF,TGTGCCACGAGGTGGAGAGTAGAAACATACAATGAGCAGTTCTTC
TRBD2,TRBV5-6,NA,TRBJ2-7,CASSRGTSGVLLHEQYF,TGTGCCAGCAGCCGGGGGACTAGCGGGGTCCTCCTCCACGAGCAGTACTTC
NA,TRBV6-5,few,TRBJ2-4,CASSPVISGDIQYF,TGTGCCAGCAGCCCTGTAATCTCGGGTGACATTCAGTACTTC
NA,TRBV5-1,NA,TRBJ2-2,CASSPGPLRGTGELFF,TGCGCCAGCAGCCCCGGTCCGCTTCGAGGCACCGGGGAGCTGTTTTTT
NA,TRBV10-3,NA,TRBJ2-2,CAISFGTNANTGELFF,TGTGCCATCAGCTTCGGGACAAACGCGAACACCGGGGAGCTGTTTTTT
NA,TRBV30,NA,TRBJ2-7,CAWTRVYEQYF,TGTGCCTGGACCAGGGTCTACGAGCAGTACTTC
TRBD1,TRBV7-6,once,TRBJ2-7,CASSSIRGRSHEQYF,TGTGCCAGCAGCTCAATCAGGGGGCGCTCCCACGAGCAGTACTTC
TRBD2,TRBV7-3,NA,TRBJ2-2,CASSLRTGTSSDTGELFF,TGTGCCAGCAGCTTGCGGACCGGGACTAGCTCGGACACCGGGGAGCTGTTTTTT
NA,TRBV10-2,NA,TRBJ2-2,CASSELANTGELFF,TGCGCCAGCAGTGAGCTAGCGAACACCGGGGAGCTGTTTTTT
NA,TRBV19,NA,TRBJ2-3,CASRASGDTQYF,TGTGCCAGTAGGGCGTCGGGAGATACGCAGTATTTT
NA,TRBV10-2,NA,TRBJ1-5,CASKGGRGSNQPQHF,TGCGCCAGCAAGGGAGGGCGGGGAAGCAATCAGCCCCAGCATTTT
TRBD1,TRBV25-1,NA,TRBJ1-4,CASSEAGTGYEKLFF,TGTGCCAGCAGTGAAGCCGGGACAGGGTATGAAAAACTGTTTTTT
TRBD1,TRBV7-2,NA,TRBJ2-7,CASSRTGATYEQYF,TGTGCCAGCAGCCGTACAGGGGCCACCTACGAGCAGTACTTC
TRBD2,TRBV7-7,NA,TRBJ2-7,CASSLELAGAEQYF,TGTGCCAGCAGCTTAGAACTAGCGGGGGCAGAGCAGTACTTC
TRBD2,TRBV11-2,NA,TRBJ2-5,CASSLGLAGQETQYF,TGTGCCAGCAGCTTGGGACTAGCGGGTCAAGAGACCCAGTACTTC
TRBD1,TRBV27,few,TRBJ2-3,CASSSRGRPDTQYF,TGTGCCAGCAGTTCCAGGGGGCGCCCAGATACGCAGTATTTT
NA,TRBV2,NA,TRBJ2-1,CASSAQGKVNEQFF,TGTGCCAGCAGTGCGCAGGGTAAGGTAAATGAGCAGTTCTTC
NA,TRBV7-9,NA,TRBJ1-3,CASSFGTAGNTIYF,TGTGCCAGCAGCTTCGGTACTGCTGGAAACACCATATATTTT
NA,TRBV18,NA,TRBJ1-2,CASSSAPQGVGVGYTF,TGTGCCAGCTCATCCGCACCCCAGGGCGTGGGGGTAGGCTACACCTTC
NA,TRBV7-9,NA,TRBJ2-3,CASSLGQASDTQYF,TGTGCCAGCAGCTTAGGACAGGCCTCAGATACGCAGTATTTT
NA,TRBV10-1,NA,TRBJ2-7,CASGRTWGYEQYF,TGCGCCAGCGGCCGGACCTGGGGCTACGAGCAGTACTTC
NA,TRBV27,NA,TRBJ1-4,CASSRGGVFNEKLFF,TGTGCCAGCAGTCGCGGGGGGGTCTTTAATGAAAAACTGTTTTTT
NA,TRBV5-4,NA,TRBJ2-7,CASSDNRGGSYEQYF,TGTGCCAGCAGCGACAACAGGGGAGGGTCCTACGAGCAGTACTTC